This TCR beta chain was obtained from a study of blood T cell repertoires in COVID-19. The wider study: The United States, Italy and Spain were the sources of the acute and convalescent COVID-19 samples. The analysed material was cDNA or gDNA that came from T cells, B-cell-depleted T cells, or PBMCs.

The germline V gene encodes CDR1 SNHLY and CDR2 FYNNEI. The CDR3 totals 13 residues. V shed 7 bases and J shed 12 bases, with 16 bases lying between them. As originally analysed: Counts of nucleated cells, estimated from reference gene primer amplification, were obtained. The data were produced by immunoSEQ multiplex PCR, yet TCRdb's version contains in-frame clones alone and is incomplete. The V and J calls and clone size were taken over from that table, and D and trimming were inferred from the DNA. The data show 200,000 to 300,000 clones, around 83% seen once. The TCR sequence derives from a man aged 40-55 years who had recovered from COVID-19. The sample taken for sequencing was peripheral blood. This chain joins TRBV2 and TRBJ1-6; D ambiguous. CDR3 in DNA: TGTGCCAGCACCCTTGGAGCTGAACTACCCCTCCACTTT. Translating it yields CASTLGAELPLHF.